The T cell receptor (beta chain) under discussion was sequenced for a study of blood T cell repertoires in COVID-19. In this sample, this clone turned up a few times. The V end lost 6 bases, the J end lost 4 bases, and 12 bases lay between the germline ends. Germline V CDR1 and CDR2: MNHEY, SVGAGI. The CDR3 is 14 amino acids. Authors' data handling: Reference gene primer amplification in the assay estimated nucleated cell counts. Profiled with immunoSEQ multiplex PCR; TCRdb holds only in-frame clones, not every one. The DNA was the basis for D and trimming; V, J and clone size are from that table. The sample lists about 230,000 clones, more than 70% occurring once.

This chain joins TRBV6-5 and TRBJ2-2; D possibly corresponds to TRBD1 (6 bases). The sequence was obtained from a woman aged 55 to 70 with acute or convalescent COVID-19. The specimen sequenced was peripheral blood. The CDR3: CASRGYRATGELFF. CDR3 sequence (DNA): TGTGCCAGCAGGGGATACAGGGCCACCGGGGAGCTGTTTTTT.